This T cell receptor beta chain was sequenced during a study of identical twins. V lost 9 bases and J lost 0; bases outside the gene matches: 2. This CDR3 contains 12 residues. Germline V CDR1 and CDR2: ENHRY, SYGVKD. General study points: These conclusions were based on statistical analysis (cross-sectional, not following the same donors). Fewer insertions characterized abundant cord blood beta clonotypes, whereas memory repertoires showed none.

TCRdb analysed the 5' RACE reads with MiXCR anew, one entry per CDR3 protein. The sample carries approximately 550,000 distinct CDR3 sequences, about a fifth recorded once. On this clonotype: Antigen unknown.

This sample also appeared in a second study, on yellow fever vaccine responses in identical twins. Turning to that study: Twins' T cell vaccine responses reportedly looked partly convergent, partly personalized.

This clonotype was obtained from a woman between 18 and 30 years old in good health. The genes are TRBV10-3 and TRBJ2-7; TRBD1 aligns across 7 bases. The sequencing sample was made of CD4+ T cells sorted from blood. The CDR3 bases are TGTGCCATTGGGACAGTCTCCTACGAGCAGTACTTC. Its translation is CAIGTVSYEQYF.